This is a list of T cell receptor beta chains from one sample in a study of cytomegalovirus exposure and HLA in healthy donors. The repertoire was sequenced with immunoSEQ multiplex PCR; TCRdb's copy has only in-frame clones and lacks some. The data hold about 150,000 clones, with approximately 88% observed a single time. Sequencing was performed on PBMCs. These receptors came from a woman in her thirties or forties in good health and CMV-seronegative. Each CDR3 is given with its conserved first and last residue. The order of the fields is V gene, clone size, CDR3 length, J gene, D gene, CDR3 DNA, CDR3 protein. D genes are given only for firm matches. Some rows mark clone size as missing; the rest say once, few, many or name a class of expanded clone.

v_gene: TRBV27
abundance: -
len: 13
j_gene: TRBJ1-1
d_gene: -
CDR3nt: TGTGCCAGCAGTTTAAATGATGCGACACCGGTGTTCTTT
CDR3aa: CASSLNDATPVFF

v_gene: TRBV2
abundance: few
len: 14
j_gene: TRBJ2-1
d_gene: TRBD1
CDR3nt: TGTGCCAGCATGGACAGGAGCTCCTACAATGAGCAGTTCTTC
CDR3aa: CASMDRSSYNEQFF

v_gene: TRBV6-4
abundance: -
len: 15
j_gene: TRBJ2-2
d_gene: TRBD1
CDR3nt: TGTGCCAGCAGCCCCATGACAGGGAATACCGGGGAGCTGTTTTTT
CDR3aa: CASSPMTGNTGELFF

v_gene: TRBV5-4
abundance: -
len: 17
j_gene: TRBJ2-3
d_gene: TRBD2
CDR3nt: TGTGCCAGCAGCTTGAAGGTGGCGGGAGTCTCCACAGATACGCAGTATTTT
CDR3aa: CASSLKVAGVSTDTQYF

v_gene: TRBV7-3
abundance: -
len: 17
j_gene: TRBJ2-3
d_gene: TRBD1
CDR3nt: TGTGCCAGCAGCCGCACTCCCGGGACAGGGGGCACAGATACGCAGTATTTT
CDR3aa: CASSRTPGTGGTDTQYF

v_gene: TRBV28
abundance: -
len: 14
j_gene: TRBJ1-2
d_gene: TRBD1
CDR3nt: TGTGCCAGCAGTTTTGGCAGGGGGCTCTATGGCTACACCTTC
CDR3aa: CASSFGRGLYGYTF

v_gene: TRBV4-2
abundance: -
len: 15
j_gene: TRBJ2-3
d_gene: TRBD2
CDR3nt: TGTGCCAGCAGCCAAGGACTAGCGGAACCAGATACGCAGTATTTT
CDR3aa: CASSQGLAEPDTQYF

v_gene: TRBV6-6
abundance: once
len: 14
j_gene: TRBJ2-2
d_gene: -
CDR3nt: TGTGCCAGCAATCCGGGAGTTTTTGCCGGGGAGCTGTTTTTT
CDR3aa: CASNPGVFAGELFF

v_gene: TRBV27
abundance: once
len: 15
j_gene: TRBJ2-7
d_gene: TRBD2
CDR3nt: TGTGCCAGCAGTTCCGGACTAGCGGGAAGGTACGAGCAGTACTTC
CDR3aa: CASSSGLAGRYEQYF

v_gene: TRBV13
abundance: -
len: 14
j_gene: TRBJ1-1
d_gene: -
CDR3nt: TGTGCCAGCAGTCCGATGGGGGGTAGCACTGAAGCTTTCTTT
CDR3aa: CASSPMGGSTEAFF

v_gene: TRBV18
abundance: few
len: 16
j_gene: TRBJ1-1
d_gene: TRBD1
CDR3nt: TGTGCCAGCTCACCAGGGACAGGGGGCCTGAACACTGAAGCTTTCTTT
CDR3aa: CASSPGTGGLNTEAFF

v_gene: TRBV28
abundance: -
len: 11
j_gene: TRBJ2-3
d_gene: -
CDR3nt: TGTGCCAGCAGTAGCCCGGGAAGGCAGTATTTT
CDR3aa: CASSSPGRQYF

v_gene: TRBV28
abundance: -
len: 15
j_gene: TRBJ1-5
d_gene: TRBD1
CDR3nt: TGTGTCAGCAGTTTAGGGGACAGGCTCAATCAGCCCCAGCATTTT
CDR3aa: CVSSLGDRLNQPQHF

v_gene: TRBV5-1
abundance: -
len: 12
j_gene: TRBJ2-1
d_gene: -
CDR3nt: TGCGCCAGCAGCACGTCAGCAGGGGAGCAGTTCTTC
CDR3aa: CASSTSAGEQFF

v_gene: TRBV9
abundance: -
len: 16
j_gene: TRBJ2-1
d_gene: TRBD2
CDR3nt: TGTGCCAGCAGCGTAGATTGGACTAGCGGGTACAATGAGCAGTTCTTC
CDR3aa: CASSVDWTSGYNEQFF

v_gene: TRBV28
abundance: -
len: 18
j_gene: TRBJ2-5
d_gene: TRBD2
CDR3nt: TGTGCCAGCAGTTTCGGCAGGACTAGCGGGAGTAGTAGGGAGACCCAGTACTTC
CDR3aa: CASSFGRTSGSSRETQYF

v_gene: TRBV5-1
abundance: -
len: 21
j_gene: TRBJ2-5
d_gene: -
CDR3nt: TGCGCCAGCAGCCCCAACGACAGGGGTAGCTCTAGGGACTACCACCAAGAGACCCAGTACTTC
CDR3aa: CASSPNDRGSSRDYHQETQYF

v_gene: TRBV7-9
abundance: -
len: 16
j_gene: TRBJ2-3
d_gene: -
CDR3nt: TGTGCCAGCAGCCCACCGGTCCGACTCGGCACAGATACGCAGTATTTT
CDR3aa: CASSPPVRLGTDTQYF

v_gene: TRBV7-9
abundance: -
len: 16
j_gene: TRBJ2-1
d_gene: TRBD2
CDR3nt: TGTGCCAGCAGCTTAGGACTAGCGCTCTCCTACAATGAGCAGTTCTTC
CDR3aa: CASSLGLALSYNEQFF

v_gene: TRBV4-1
abundance: once
len: 16
j_gene: TRBJ2-3
d_gene: -
CDR3nt: TGCGCCAGCAGCCAAAACAGGGTTAGGGAAACAGATACGCAGTATTTT
CDR3aa: CASSQNRVRETDTQYF

v_gene: TRBV6-1
abundance: -
len: 14
j_gene: TRBJ1-5
d_gene: -
CDR3nt: TGTGCCAGCAGTGAATGGGCGAATAATCAGCCCCAGCATTTT
CDR3aa: CASSEWANNQPQHF

v_gene: TRBV7-9
abundance: -
len: 18
j_gene: TRBJ2-2
d_gene: -
CDR3nt: TGTGCCAGCCCCGATTTAAGGGGTACAGGGTACGACACCGGGGAGCTGTTTTTT
CDR3aa: CASPDLRGTGYDTGELFF

v_gene: TRBV5-1
abundance: -
len: 15
j_gene: TRBJ2-5
d_gene: TRBD2
CDR3nt: TGCGCCAGCAGCTCTGGACTAGCGGCCCAAGAGACCCAGTACTTC
CDR3aa: CASSSGLAAQETQYF

v_gene: TRBV6-1
abundance: -
len: 15
j_gene: TRBJ2-7
d_gene: -
CDR3nt: TGTGCCAGCAGTTTCACCCCCCGGAGCGCCTACGAGCAGTACTTC
CDR3aa: CASSFTPRSAYEQYF

v_gene: TRBV4-2
abundance: -
len: 15
j_gene: TRBJ2-7
d_gene: TRBD2
CDR3nt: TGTGCCAGCAGCCAATTGACTAGCGGGAGTTACGAGCAGTACTTC
CDR3aa: CASSQLTSGSYEQYF

v_gene: TRBV15
abundance: once
len: 15
j_gene: TRBJ1-2
d_gene: TRBD1
CDR3nt: TGTGCCACCAGCAGAAACAGGGTCCAGGGGGATGGCTACACCTTC
CDR3aa: CATSRNRVQGDGYTF

v_gene: TRBV10-3
abundance: -
len: 11
j_gene: TRBJ1-1
d_gene: -
CDR3nt: TGTGCCATCAGTGCGGGGACTGAAGCTTTCTTT
CDR3aa: CAISAGTEAFF

v_gene: TRBV7-8
abundance: -
len: 14
j_gene: TRBJ2-2
d_gene: -
CDR3nt: TGTGCCAGCAGCTTATCGGACTTCACCGGGGAGCTGTTTTTT
CDR3aa: CASSLSDFTGELFF

v_gene: TRBV7-9
abundance: -
len: 13
j_gene: TRBJ1-1
d_gene: TRBD1
CDR3nt: TGTGCCGGTAAGACAGGGGGGGACACTGAAGCTTTCTTT
CDR3aa: CAGKTGGDTEAFF

v_gene: TRBV5-1
abundance: once
len: 16
j_gene: TRBJ2-5
d_gene: -
CDR3nt: TGCGCCAGCAGCCAACCCTACCGGGACTACCAAGAGACCCAGTACTTC
CDR3aa: CASSQPYRDYQETQYF

v_gene: TRBV6-5
abundance: -
len: 13
j_gene: TRBJ2-5
d_gene: TRBD2
CDR3nt: TGTGCCAGCACCGCGAGCGGGATTGAGACCCAGTACTTC
CDR3aa: CASTASGIETQYF

v_gene: TRBV21-1
abundance: few
len: 15
j_gene: TRBJ2-5
d_gene: -
CDR3nt: TGTGCCAGCGGATCACGGGACAGGACACAAGAGACCCAGTACTTC
CDR3aa: CASGSRDRTQETQYF

v_gene: TRBV6-1
abundance: -
len: 14
j_gene: TRBJ2-5
d_gene: -
CDR3nt: TGTGCCAGCAGACAGGGACGGATCCAAGAGACCCAGTACTTC
CDR3aa: CASRQGRIQETQYF

v_gene: TRBV20-1
abundance: few
len: 11
j_gene: TRBJ2-3
d_gene: -
CDR3nt: TGCAGTGCTACCCAGTCAGATACGCAGTATTTT
CDR3aa: CSATQSDTQYF

v_gene: TRBV6-1
abundance: -
len: 13
j_gene: TRBJ2-3
d_gene: TRBD2
CDR3nt: TGTGCCAGCGCAACCGGGACTAAGGATACGCAGTATTTT
CDR3aa: CASATGTKDTQYF

v_gene: TRBV6-5
abundance: -
len: 15
j_gene: TRBJ1-1
d_gene: TRBD1
CDR3nt: TGTGCCAGCAGGGGACAGGGGGCAGGCAACACTGAAGCTTTCTTT
CDR3aa: CASRGQGAGNTEAFF

v_gene: TRBV2
abundance: -
len: 13
j_gene: TRBJ1-2
d_gene: -
CDR3nt: TGTGCCAGCAGTGAAGAGGGGAAAGGTGGCTACACCTTC
CDR3aa: CASSEEGKGGYTF

v_gene: TRBV5-4
abundance: -
len: 16
j_gene: TRBJ2-1
d_gene: -
CDR3nt: TGTGCCAGCAGCTTCATTGGAACAGGACCGTACAATGAGCAGTTCTTC
CDR3aa: CASSFIGTGPYNEQFF

v_gene: TRBV7-2
abundance: -
len: 15
j_gene: TRBJ2-1
d_gene: -
CDR3nt: TGTGCCAGCAGCTTAGAGTATGGAGGGACCTATGAGCAGTTCTTC
CDR3aa: CASSLEYGGTYEQFF

v_gene: TRBV5-1
abundance: -
len: 14
j_gene: TRBJ2-3
d_gene: TRBD2
CDR3nt: TGCGCCAGCAGCCCTGACAGCGGGAGAGATACGCAGTATTTT
CDR3aa: CASSPDSGRDTQYF

v_gene: TRBV28
abundance: -
len: 14
j_gene: TRBJ2-7
d_gene: TRBD2
CDR3nt: TGTGCCAGCAACACGCGGGGGAGTACCTACGAGCAGTACTTC
CDR3aa: CASNTRGSTYEQYF

v_gene: TRBV6-5
abundance: -
len: 14
j_gene: TRBJ2-7
d_gene: -
CDR3nt: TGTGCCAGCAGTGCCGACCGGAGCTCCTACGAGCAGTACTTC
CDR3aa: CASSADRSSYEQYF

v_gene: TRBV2
abundance: -
len: 11
j_gene: TRBJ2-7
d_gene: -
CDR3nt: TGTGCCAGCAGTCTACAGTACGAGCAGTACTTC
CDR3aa: CASSLQYEQYF

v_gene: TRBV6-5
abundance: -
len: 13
j_gene: TRBJ2-1
d_gene: TRBD1
CDR3nt: TGTGCCAGCAGAGAGACAGGGGTGGCTGAGCAGTTCTTC
CDR3aa: CASRETGVAEQFF

v_gene: TRBV6-1
abundance: -
len: 14
j_gene: TRBJ2-3
d_gene: TRBD2
CDR3nt: TGTGCCAGCACCGAGCGGGGTCACACAGATACGCAGTATTTT
CDR3aa: CASTERGHTDTQYF

v_gene: TRBV19
abundance: -
len: 13
j_gene: TRBJ2-3
d_gene: -
CDR3nt: TGTGCCAGTAGTATCTCGGGCACAGATACGCAGTATTTT
CDR3aa: CASSISGTDTQYF

v_gene: TRBV7-2
abundance: -
len: 14
j_gene: TRBJ2-1
d_gene: TRBD2
CDR3nt: TGTGCCAGCAGCTTATCGCGGGAGGCAGGTGAGCAGTTCTTC
CDR3aa: CASSLSREAGEQFF

v_gene: TRBV11-1
abundance: -
len: 13
j_gene: TRBJ1-2
d_gene: -
CDR3nt: TGTGCCAGCAGCTTAGACGGGAACTATGGCTACACCTTC
CDR3aa: CASSLDGNYGYTF

v_gene: TRBV28
abundance: -
len: 13
j_gene: TRBJ2-7
d_gene: TRBD1
CDR3nt: TGTGCCAGCAGCCCGGGACAGTCCTACGAGCAGTACTTC
CDR3aa: CASSPGQSYEQYF

v_gene: TRBV28
abundance: once
len: 13
j_gene: TRBJ1-2
d_gene: -
CDR3nt: TGTGCCAGCAGCCTAGCTTTTAACTATGGCTACACCTTC
CDR3aa: CASSLAFNYGYTF

v_gene: TRBV7-9
abundance: once
len: 16
j_gene: TRBJ2-1
d_gene: TRBD2
CDR3nt: TGTTCCAGCAGCCTCCTAGCGGGGCTTCGGTACAATGAGCAGTTCTTC
CDR3aa: CSSSLLAGLRYNEQFF

v_gene: TRBV9
abundance: -
len: 18
j_gene: TRBJ2-5
d_gene: TRBD2
CDR3nt: TGTGCCAGCAGCGTAGGAGCGGGAGGGGGAGTAAACCAAGAGACCCAGTACTTC
CDR3aa: CASSVGAGGGVNQETQYF

v_gene: TRBV7-2
abundance: -
len: 15
j_gene: TRBJ2-1
d_gene: TRBD1
CDR3nt: TGTGCCAGCAGCGCCAGTACAGGGGTATACAATGAGCAGTTCTTC
CDR3aa: CASSASTGVYNEQFF

v_gene: TRBV7-9
abundance: -
len: 14
j_gene: TRBJ2-1
d_gene: -
CDR3nt: TGTGCCAGCAGCCCCCGAGTAGTTCTAAATGAGCAGTTCTTC
CDR3aa: CASSPRVVLNEQFF